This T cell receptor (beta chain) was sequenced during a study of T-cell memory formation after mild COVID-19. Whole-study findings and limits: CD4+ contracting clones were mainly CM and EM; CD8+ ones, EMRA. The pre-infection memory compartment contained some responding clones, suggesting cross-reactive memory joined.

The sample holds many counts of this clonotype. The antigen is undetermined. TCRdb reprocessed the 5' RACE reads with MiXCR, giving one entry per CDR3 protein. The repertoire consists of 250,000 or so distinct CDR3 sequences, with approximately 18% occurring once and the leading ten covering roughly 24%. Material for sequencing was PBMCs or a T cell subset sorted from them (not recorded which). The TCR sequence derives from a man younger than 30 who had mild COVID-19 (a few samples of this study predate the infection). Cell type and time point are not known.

CDR3 residues: CSARGLGVSFEQFF. For the CDR3, the DNA is TGCAGTGCTAGGGGACTAGGTGTTAGCTTTGAGCAGTTCTTC. This sequence joins TRBV20-1 and TRBJ2-1; 8 bases map to TRBD2. This CDR3 has 14 amino acids. V gave up 3 bases and J gave up 9 bases; unmatched junction bases: 10. Germline values: CDR1 DFQATT, CDR2 SNEGSKA (reference sequence).